A selection of T cell receptor beta chains follows, all from one sample in a study of a mutant IDH1 vaccine in newly diagnosed glioma. Generated by immunoSEQ multiplex PCR, the TCRdb table keeps only in-frame clones and is missing some. The sample has about 68,000 clones; roughly 84% are singletons. These receptors have no known antigen. The sample here was PBMCs, taken from a glioma patient whose treatment included an IDH1 peptide vaccine. The receptors here all came from a man aged 18 to 29 with glioma. CDR3s include the opening cysteine and the closing phenylalanine or tryptophan. Each record gives: D gene, J gene, clone size, V gene, CDR3 DNA, CDR3 protein. D genes are given only for firm matches. For some rows the clone size is stated as once, few or many, or as a class when expanded; others skip it.

d_call: TRBD1; j_call: TRBJ1-2; clone_size: -; v_call: TRBV28; cdr3_nt: TGTGCCAGCAGTTCCTCCTCGACAGGGAAGCTTGATGGCTACACCTTC; cdr3_aa: CASSSSSTGKLDGYTF
d_call: -; j_call: TRBJ1-4; clone_size: -; v_call: TRBV7-9; cdr3_nt: TGTGCCAGCAGCGTCGAAGGGGGTAATAATGAAAAACTGTTTTTT; cdr3_aa: CASSVEGGNNEKLFF
d_call: -; j_call: TRBJ2-7; clone_size: once; v_call: TRBV27; cdr3_nt: TGTGCCAGCAGTGGAAGGGGCCTCTACGAGCAGTACTTC; cdr3_aa: CASSGRGLYEQYF
d_call: -; j_call: TRBJ2-2; clone_size: -; v_call: TRBV7-3; cdr3_nt: TGTGCCAGCAGCCCACAACGCAACACCGGGGAGCTGTTTTTT; cdr3_aa: CASSPQRNTGELFF
d_call: -; j_call: TRBJ1-2; clone_size: once; v_call: TRBV9; cdr3_nt: TGTGCCAGCAGCTACCGGACAGAAGGGATAGCTAACTATGGCTACACCTTC; cdr3_aa: CASSYRTEGIANYGYTF
d_call: -; j_call: TRBJ1-5; clone_size: few; v_call: TRBV6-1; cdr3_nt: TGTGCCAGCAGTCCCGGTGGGGTGGAGCCCCAGCATTTT; cdr3_aa: CASSPGGVEPQHF
d_call: -; j_call: TRBJ1-4; clone_size: few; v_call: TRBV30; cdr3_nt: TGTGCCTGGAGCTTGGGAGTAGGGGAAAAACTGTTTTTT; cdr3_aa: CAWSLGVGEKLFF
d_call: -; j_call: TRBJ1-1; clone_size: -; v_call: TRBV9; cdr3_nt: TGTGCCAGCAGCGTAGGAGCGTACACTGAAGCTTTCTTT; cdr3_aa: CASSVGAYTEAFF
d_call: TRBD1; j_call: TRBJ1-2; clone_size: -; v_call: TRBV5-4; cdr3_nt: TGTGCCAGCGCGAGCCCGGACAGGGGGATCTATGGCTACACCTTC; cdr3_aa: CASASPDRGIYGYTF
d_call: TRBD1; j_call: TRBJ1-5; clone_size: -; v_call: TRBV27; cdr3_nt: TGTGCCAGCAGTACAGGGACAGGGTTCGATCAGCCCCAGCATTTT; cdr3_aa: CASSTGTGFDQPQHF
d_call: TRBD2; j_call: TRBJ2-1; clone_size: -; v_call: TRBV5-6; cdr3_nt: TGTGCCAGCAGCCGAAGACTAGCCTCCGGTGAGCAGTTCTTC; cdr3_aa: CASSRRLASGEQFF
d_call: -; j_call: TRBJ1-5; clone_size: -; v_call: TRBV6-5; cdr3_nt: TGTGCCAGCAGTTACAGTTTCAATCAGCCCCAGCATTTT; cdr3_aa: CASSYSFNQPQHF
d_call: TRBD1; j_call: TRBJ1-2; clone_size: -; v_call: TRBV5-6; cdr3_nt: TGTGCCAGCAGCACATTCCGGACAGGATCTAACTATGGCTACACCTTC; cdr3_aa: CASSTFRTGSNYGYTF
d_call: TRBD1; j_call: TRBJ1-1; clone_size: large; v_call: TRBV28; cdr3_nt: TGTGCCAGCAGTCTGGACAGGGCGGTTGCGATGGACACTGAAGCTTTCTTT; cdr3_aa: CASSLDRAVAMDTEAFF
d_call: TRBD1; j_call: TRBJ2-3; clone_size: -; v_call: TRBV19; cdr3_nt: TGTGCCAGTAGTATCAACGTCAGGGGGCCAGATACGCAGTATTTT; cdr3_aa: CASSINVRGPDTQYF
d_call: -; j_call: TRBJ1-3; clone_size: -; v_call: TRBV25-1; cdr3_nt: TGTGCCAGCAGTGAGCAGGCAGGGGCTACAGGAAACACCATATATTTT; cdr3_aa: CASSEQAGATGNTIYF
d_call: -; j_call: TRBJ1-4; clone_size: few; v_call: TRBV30; cdr3_nt: TGTGCCCTCTCGGGAGGTTCTAATGAAAAACTGTTTTTT; cdr3_aa: CALSGGSNEKLFF
d_call: -; j_call: TRBJ2-3; clone_size: -; v_call: TRBV5-1; cdr3_nt: TGCGCCAGCAGCTTGGGATACGGCCTTCAGGGGCAAGATACGCAGTATTTT; cdr3_aa: CASSLGYGLQGQDTQYF
d_call: -; j_call: TRBJ2-7; clone_size: -; v_call: TRBV29-1; cdr3_nt: TGCAGCGTTGAAGGTTCAGGGGTAGGATTCGACGAGCAGTACTTC; cdr3_aa: CSVEGSGVGFDEQYF
d_call: TRBD1; j_call: TRBJ1-1; clone_size: -; v_call: TRBV7-2; cdr3_nt: TGTGCCAGCAGCCAGGACAGGATGAACACTGAAGCTTTCTTT; cdr3_aa: CASSQDRMNTEAFF
d_call: TRBD1; j_call: TRBJ1-5; clone_size: few; v_call: TRBV28; cdr3_nt: TGTGCCAGCAGTTCCTCGACAGGGGGACTCAATCAGCCCCAGCATTTT; cdr3_aa: CASSSSTGGLNQPQHF
d_call: -; j_call: TRBJ2-2; clone_size: once; v_call: TRBV9; cdr3_nt: TGTGCCAGCAGCGTAGTGAGCAGCCCGAACACCGGGGAGCTGTTTTTT; cdr3_aa: CASSVVSSPNTGELFF
d_call: -; j_call: TRBJ1-1; clone_size: -; v_call: TRBV7-9; cdr3_nt: TGTGCCAGCAGCGAAGACAGGTACACTGAAGCTTTCTTT; cdr3_aa: CASSEDRYTEAFF
d_call: TRBD2; j_call: TRBJ2-7; clone_size: -; v_call: TRBV2; cdr3_nt: TGTGCCAGCACCGCAGGGACTAGCTACGAGCAGTACTTC; cdr3_aa: CASTAGTSYEQYF
d_call: TRBD2; j_call: TRBJ2-7; clone_size: -; v_call: TRBV27; cdr3_nt: TGTGCCAGCAGTTTAAGGCTAGCGGCTTACTACGAGCAGTACTTC; cdr3_aa: CASSLRLAAYYEQYF
d_call: TRBD1; j_call: TRBJ1-1; clone_size: -; v_call: TRBV11-1; cdr3_nt: TGTGCCAGCAGCTTAAGGACAGGTGAAGCTTTCTTT; cdr3_aa: CASSLRTGEAFF
d_call: -; j_call: TRBJ2-1; clone_size: -; v_call: TRBV5-1; cdr3_nt: TGCGCCAGCAGCTTGTTCCCCCCGGGGGCGAATGAGGTGTATCCTAAATACAATGAGCAGTTCTTC; cdr3_aa: CASSLFPPGANEVYPKYNEQFF
d_call: -; j_call: TRBJ2-7; clone_size: -; v_call: TRBV7-2; cdr3_nt: TGTGCCAGCAGCCCTAGCCAGGGCACATCCTACGAGCAGTACTTC; cdr3_aa: CASSPSQGTSYEQYF
d_call: -; j_call: TRBJ2-1; clone_size: -; v_call: TRBV7-3; cdr3_nt: TGTGCCAGCAGCTTAGCGACGGGGTCGGGTGAGCAGTTCTTC; cdr3_aa: CASSLATGSGEQFF
d_call: -; j_call: TRBJ2-1; clone_size: -; v_call: TRBV11-2; cdr3_nt: TGTGCCAGCAGCTTCGAGGGTGACGAGCAGTTCTTC; cdr3_aa: CASSFEGDEQFF
d_call: -; j_call: TRBJ2-1; clone_size: -; v_call: TRBV10-3; cdr3_nt: TGTGCCATCAGTGAGTCGAATATTGGCAGGGGCGCGAGGGAGCAGTTCTTC; cdr3_aa: CAISESNIGRGAREQFF
d_call: -; j_call: TRBJ1-1; clone_size: -; v_call: TRBV27; cdr3_nt: TGTGCCAGCAGAAGCCTTGCCTGGGTGAACACTGAAGCTTTCTTT; cdr3_aa: CASRSLAWVNTEAFF
d_call: TRBD1; j_call: TRBJ1-1; clone_size: -; v_call: TRBV15; cdr3_nt: TGTGCCACCAGCGAGACAGGGTTGGCTTTCTTT; cdr3_aa: CATSETGLAFF
d_call: -; j_call: TRBJ2-7; clone_size: -; v_call: TRBV6-6; cdr3_nt: TGTGCCAGTAAGGGCCCATCCTACGAGCAGTACTTC; cdr3_aa: CASKGPSYEQYF
d_call: -; j_call: TRBJ1-5; clone_size: few; v_call: TRBV30; cdr3_nt: TGTGCCTGGAAGCAGGAGACAGAAAATCAGCCCCAGCATTTT; cdr3_aa: CAWKQETENQPQHF